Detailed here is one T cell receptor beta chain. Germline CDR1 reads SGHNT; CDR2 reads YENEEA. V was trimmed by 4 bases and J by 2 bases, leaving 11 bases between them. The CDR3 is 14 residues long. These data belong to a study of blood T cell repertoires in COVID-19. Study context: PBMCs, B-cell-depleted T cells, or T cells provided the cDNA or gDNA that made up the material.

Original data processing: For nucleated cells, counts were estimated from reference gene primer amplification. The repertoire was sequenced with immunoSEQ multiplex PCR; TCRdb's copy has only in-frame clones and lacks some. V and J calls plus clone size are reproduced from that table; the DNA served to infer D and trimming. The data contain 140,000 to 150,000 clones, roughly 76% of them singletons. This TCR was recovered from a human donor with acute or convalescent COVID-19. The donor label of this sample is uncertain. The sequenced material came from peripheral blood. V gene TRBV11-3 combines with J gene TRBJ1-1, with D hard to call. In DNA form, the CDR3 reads TGTGCCAGCAGCTCCCGAGGAGCTAACACTGAAGCTTTCTTT. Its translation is CASSSRGANTEAFF. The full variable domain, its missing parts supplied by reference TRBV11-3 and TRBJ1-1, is EAGVVQSPRYKIIEKKQPVAFWCNPISGHNTLYWYLQNLGQGPELLIRYENEEAVDDSQLPKDRFSAERLKGVDSTLKIQPAELGDSAVYLCASSSRGANTEAFFGQGTRLTVV.